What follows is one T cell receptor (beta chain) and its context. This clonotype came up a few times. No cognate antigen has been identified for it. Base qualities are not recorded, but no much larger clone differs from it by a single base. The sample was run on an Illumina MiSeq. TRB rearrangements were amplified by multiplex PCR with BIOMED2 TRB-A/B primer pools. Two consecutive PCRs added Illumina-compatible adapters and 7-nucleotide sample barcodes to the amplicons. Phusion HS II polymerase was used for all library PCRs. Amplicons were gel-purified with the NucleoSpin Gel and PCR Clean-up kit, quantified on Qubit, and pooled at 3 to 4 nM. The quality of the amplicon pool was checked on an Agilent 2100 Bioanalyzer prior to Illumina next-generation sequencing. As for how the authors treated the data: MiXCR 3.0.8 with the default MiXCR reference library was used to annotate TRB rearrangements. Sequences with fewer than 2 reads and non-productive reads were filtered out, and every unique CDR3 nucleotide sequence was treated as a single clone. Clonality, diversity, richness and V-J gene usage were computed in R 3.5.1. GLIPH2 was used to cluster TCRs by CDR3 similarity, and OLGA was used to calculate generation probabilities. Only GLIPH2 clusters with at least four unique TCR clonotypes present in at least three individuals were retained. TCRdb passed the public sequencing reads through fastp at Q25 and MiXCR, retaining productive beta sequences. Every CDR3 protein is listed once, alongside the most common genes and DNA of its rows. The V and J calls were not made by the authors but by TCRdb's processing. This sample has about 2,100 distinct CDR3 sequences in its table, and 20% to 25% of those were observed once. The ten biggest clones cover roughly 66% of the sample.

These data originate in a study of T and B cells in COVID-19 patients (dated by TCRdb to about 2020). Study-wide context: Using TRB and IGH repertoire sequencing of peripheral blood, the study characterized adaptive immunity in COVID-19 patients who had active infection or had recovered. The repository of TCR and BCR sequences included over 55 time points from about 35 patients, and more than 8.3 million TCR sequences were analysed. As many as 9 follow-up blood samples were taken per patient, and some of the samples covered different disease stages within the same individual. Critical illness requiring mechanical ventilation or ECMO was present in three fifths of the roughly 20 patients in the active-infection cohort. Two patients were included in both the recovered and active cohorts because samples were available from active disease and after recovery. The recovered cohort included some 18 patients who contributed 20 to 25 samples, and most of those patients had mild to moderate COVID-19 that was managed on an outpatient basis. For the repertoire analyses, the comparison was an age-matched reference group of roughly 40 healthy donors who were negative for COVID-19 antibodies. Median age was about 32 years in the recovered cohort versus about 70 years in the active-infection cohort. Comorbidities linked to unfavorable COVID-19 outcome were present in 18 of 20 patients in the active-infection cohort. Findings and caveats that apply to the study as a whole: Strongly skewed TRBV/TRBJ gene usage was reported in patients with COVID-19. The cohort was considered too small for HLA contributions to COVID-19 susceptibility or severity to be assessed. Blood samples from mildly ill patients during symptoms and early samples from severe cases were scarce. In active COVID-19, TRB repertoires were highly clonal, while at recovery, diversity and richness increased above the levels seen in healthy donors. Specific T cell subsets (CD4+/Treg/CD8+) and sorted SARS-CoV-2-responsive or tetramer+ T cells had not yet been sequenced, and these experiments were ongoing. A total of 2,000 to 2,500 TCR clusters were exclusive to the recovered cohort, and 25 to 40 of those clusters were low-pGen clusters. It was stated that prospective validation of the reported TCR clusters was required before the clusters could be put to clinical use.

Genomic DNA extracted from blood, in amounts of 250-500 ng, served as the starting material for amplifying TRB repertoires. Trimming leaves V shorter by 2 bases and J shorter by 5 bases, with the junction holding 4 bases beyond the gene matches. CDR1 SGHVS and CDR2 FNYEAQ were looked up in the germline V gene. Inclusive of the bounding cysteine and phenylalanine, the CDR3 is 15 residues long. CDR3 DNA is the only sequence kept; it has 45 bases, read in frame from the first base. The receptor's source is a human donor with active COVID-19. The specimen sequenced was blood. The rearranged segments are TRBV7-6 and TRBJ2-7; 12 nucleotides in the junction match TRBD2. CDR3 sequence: CASSLSRLAGDEQYF. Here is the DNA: TGTGCCAGCAGCTTATCCAGACTAGCGGGAGACGAGCAGTACTTC.